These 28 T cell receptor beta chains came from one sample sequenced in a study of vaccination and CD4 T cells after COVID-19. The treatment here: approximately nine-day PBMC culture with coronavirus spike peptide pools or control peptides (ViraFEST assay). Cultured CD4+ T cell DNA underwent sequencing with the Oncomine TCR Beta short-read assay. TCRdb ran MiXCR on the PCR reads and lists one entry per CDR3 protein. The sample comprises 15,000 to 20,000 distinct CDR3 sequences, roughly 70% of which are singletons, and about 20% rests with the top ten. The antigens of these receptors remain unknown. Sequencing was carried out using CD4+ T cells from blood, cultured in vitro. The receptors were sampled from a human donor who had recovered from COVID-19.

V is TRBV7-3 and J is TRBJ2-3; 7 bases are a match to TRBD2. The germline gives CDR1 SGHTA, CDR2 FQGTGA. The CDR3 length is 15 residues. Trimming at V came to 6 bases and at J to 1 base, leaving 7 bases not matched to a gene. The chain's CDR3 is CASSFLAAGTDTQYF. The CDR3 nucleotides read TGTGCCAGCAGTTTTCTAGCGGCCGGCACAGATACGCAGTATTTT.

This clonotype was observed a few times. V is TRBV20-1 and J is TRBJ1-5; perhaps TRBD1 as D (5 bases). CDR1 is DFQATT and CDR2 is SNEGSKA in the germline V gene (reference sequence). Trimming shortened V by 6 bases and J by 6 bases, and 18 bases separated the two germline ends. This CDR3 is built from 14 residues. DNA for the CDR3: TGCAGTGCAAAGAGGGCGTGGGGCCGTCAGCCCCAGCATTTT. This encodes CSAKRAWGRQPQHF.

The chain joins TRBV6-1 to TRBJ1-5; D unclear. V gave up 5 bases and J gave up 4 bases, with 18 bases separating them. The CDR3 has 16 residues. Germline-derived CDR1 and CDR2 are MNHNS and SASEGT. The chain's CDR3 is CASSHQQELSNQPQHF. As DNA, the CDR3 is TGTGCCAGCAGTCACCAGCAGGAATTGTCAAATCAGCCCCAGCATTTT.

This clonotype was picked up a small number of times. The CDR3 nucleotides are TGTGCCACCAGCAGAGATATGTGGGACAGAGGAACCAATGAGCAGTTCTTC. This translates into CATSRDMWDRGTNEQFF. The V and J genes are TRBV15 and TRBJ2-1; the match to TRBD1 covers 7 bases. The V segment lost 0 bases and the J segment 6 bases; nucleotides outside the gene matches: 11. Germline loops: CDR1 LNHNV, CDR2 YYDKDF (reference sequence). CDR3 length equals 17 residues.

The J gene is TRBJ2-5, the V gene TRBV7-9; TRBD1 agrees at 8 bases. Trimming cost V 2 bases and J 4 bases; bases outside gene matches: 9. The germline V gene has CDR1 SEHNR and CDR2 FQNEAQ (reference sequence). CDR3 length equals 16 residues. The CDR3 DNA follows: TGTGCCAGCAGCTTATCCCGACAGGGGTGGGGAGAGACCCAGTACTTC. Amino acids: CASSLSRQGWGETQYF.

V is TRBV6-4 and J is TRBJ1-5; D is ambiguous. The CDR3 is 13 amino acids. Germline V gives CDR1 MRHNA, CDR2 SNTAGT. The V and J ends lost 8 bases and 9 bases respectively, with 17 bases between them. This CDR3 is CASLLNSSRPQHF. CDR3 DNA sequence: TGTGCCAGCCTCCTCAACAGCTCCCGGCCCCAGCATTTT.

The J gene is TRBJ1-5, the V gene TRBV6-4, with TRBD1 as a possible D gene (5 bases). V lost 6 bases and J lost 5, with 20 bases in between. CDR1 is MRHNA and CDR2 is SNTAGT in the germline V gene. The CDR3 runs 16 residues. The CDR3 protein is CASRGLLEGPDQPQHF. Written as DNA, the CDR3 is TGTGCCAGCAGGGGCTTGTTGGAGGGGCCTGATCAGCCCCAGCATTTT.

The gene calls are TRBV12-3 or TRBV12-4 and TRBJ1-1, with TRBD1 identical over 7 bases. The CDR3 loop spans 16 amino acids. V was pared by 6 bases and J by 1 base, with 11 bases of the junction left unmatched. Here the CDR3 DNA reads TGTGCCAGCAGCCCCAACAGGGGACTAAGGAACACTGAAGCTTTCTTT. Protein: CASSPNRGLRNTEAFF.

The CDR3 loop reads CASIGSTVNTEAFF. DNA of the CDR3: TGTGCCAGTATAGGGTCGACAGTGAACACTGAAGCTTTCTTT. The genes are TRBV19 and TRBJ1-1; D perhaps matches TRBD1 (5 bases). The CDR3 totals 14 residues. Trimming removed 7 bases from V and 0 bases from J, with 12 bases in between. CDR1 is LNHDA and CDR2 is SQIVND in the germline V gene (reference sequence).

The CDR3: CASSFLNGDGELFF. The DNA of the CDR3 is TGTGCCAGCAGCTTTCTCAACGGGGACGGGGAGCTGTTTTTT. The chain is built from TRBV7-2 and TRBJ2-2; the D gene is possibly TRBD2 (5 bases). Trimming took 3 bases from V and 7 from J, leaving 12 bases between them. The CDR3 spans 14 residues. Germline CDR1 is SGHTA and CDR2 is FQGNSA.

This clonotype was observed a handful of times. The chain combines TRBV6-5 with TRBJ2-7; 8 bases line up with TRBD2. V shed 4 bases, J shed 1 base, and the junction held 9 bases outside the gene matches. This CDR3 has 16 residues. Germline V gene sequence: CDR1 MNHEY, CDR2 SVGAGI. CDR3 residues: CASSFMGGGPSYEQYF. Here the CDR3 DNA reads TGTGCCAGCAGTTTCATGGGCGGGGGGCCGTCCTACGAGCAGTACTTC.

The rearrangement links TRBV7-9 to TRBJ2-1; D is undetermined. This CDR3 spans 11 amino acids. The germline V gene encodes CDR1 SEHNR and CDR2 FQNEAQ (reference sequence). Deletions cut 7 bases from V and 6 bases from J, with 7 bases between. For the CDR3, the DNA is TGTGCCAGCAAGAAGGGCAATGAGCAGTTCTTC. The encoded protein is CASKKGNEQFF.

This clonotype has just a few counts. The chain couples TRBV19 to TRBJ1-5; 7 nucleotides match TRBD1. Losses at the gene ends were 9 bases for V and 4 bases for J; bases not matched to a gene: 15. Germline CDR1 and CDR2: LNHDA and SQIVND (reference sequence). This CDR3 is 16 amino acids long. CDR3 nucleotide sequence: TGTGCCAGCCATCCCCGGGGACAGAGATCAAATCAGCCCCAGCATTTT. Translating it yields CASHPRGQRSNQPQHF.

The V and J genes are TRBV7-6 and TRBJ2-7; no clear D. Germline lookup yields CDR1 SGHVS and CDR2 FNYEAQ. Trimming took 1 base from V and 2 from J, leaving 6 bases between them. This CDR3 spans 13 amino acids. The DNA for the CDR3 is TGTGCCAGCAGCTTAGGGTCGGCCTACGAGCAGTACTTC. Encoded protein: CASSLGSAYEQYF.

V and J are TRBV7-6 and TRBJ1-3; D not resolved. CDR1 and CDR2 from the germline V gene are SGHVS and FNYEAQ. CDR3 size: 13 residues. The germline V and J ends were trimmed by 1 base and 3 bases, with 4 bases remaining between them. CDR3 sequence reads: CASSLDLGNTIYF. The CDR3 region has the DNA TGTGCCAGCAGCTTAGACCTTGGAAACACCATATATTTT.

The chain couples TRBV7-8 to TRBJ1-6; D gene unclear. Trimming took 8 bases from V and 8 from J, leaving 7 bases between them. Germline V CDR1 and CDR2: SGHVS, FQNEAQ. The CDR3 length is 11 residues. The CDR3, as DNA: TGTGCCAGCTCGGGCGATTCACCCCTCCACTTT. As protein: CASSGDSPLHF. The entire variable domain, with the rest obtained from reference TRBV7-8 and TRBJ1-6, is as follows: GAGVSQSPRYKVAKRGQDVALRCDPISGHVSLFWYQQALGQGPEFLTYFQNEAQLDKSGLPSDRFFAERPEGSVSTLKIQRTQQEDSAVYLCASSGDSPLHFGNGTRLTVT.

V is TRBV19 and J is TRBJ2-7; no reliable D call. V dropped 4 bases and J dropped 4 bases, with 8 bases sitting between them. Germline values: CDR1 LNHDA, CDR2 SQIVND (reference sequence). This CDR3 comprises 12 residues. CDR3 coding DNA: TGTGCCAGTAGTAACACCAGATACGAGCAGTACTTC. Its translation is CASSNTRYEQYF.

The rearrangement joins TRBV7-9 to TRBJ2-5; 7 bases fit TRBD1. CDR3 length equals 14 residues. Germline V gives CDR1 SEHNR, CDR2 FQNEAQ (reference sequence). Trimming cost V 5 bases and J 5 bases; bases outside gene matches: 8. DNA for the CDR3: TGTGCCAGCAGCCCGGGACAGCTTAGGGAGACCCAGTACTTC. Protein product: CASSPGQLRETQYF.

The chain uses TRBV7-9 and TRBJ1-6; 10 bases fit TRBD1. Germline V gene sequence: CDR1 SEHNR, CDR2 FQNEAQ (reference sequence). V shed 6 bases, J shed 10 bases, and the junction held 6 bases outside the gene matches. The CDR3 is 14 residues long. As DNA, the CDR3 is TGTGCCAGCAGTTACGACAGGGGGCAGTCACCCCTCCACTTT. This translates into CASSYDRGQSPLHF.

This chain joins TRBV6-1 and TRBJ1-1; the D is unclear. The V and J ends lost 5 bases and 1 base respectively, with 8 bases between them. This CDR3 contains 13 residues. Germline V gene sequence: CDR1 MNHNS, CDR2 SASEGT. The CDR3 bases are TGTGCCAGCAGTCCTTCGACGAACACTGAAGCTTTCTTT. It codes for CASSPSTNTEAFF.

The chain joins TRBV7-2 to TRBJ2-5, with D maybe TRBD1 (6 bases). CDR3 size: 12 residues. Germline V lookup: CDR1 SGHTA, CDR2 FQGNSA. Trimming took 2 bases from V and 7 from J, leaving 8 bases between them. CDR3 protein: CASSLSGVTQYF. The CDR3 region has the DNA TGTGCCAGCAGCTTATCAGGGGTGACCCAGTACTTC.

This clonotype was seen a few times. The CDR3 is CASSYSMVPTSGRFEQYF. The CDR3 nucleotides read TGTGCCAGCAGTTACTCGATGGTACCGACTAGCGGGAGGTTCGAGCAGTACTTC. This rearrangement joins TRBV6-5 to TRBJ2-7, with 13 nucleotides matching TRBD2. CDR1 and CDR2 (germline): MNHEY, SVGAGI. V lost 0 bases to trimming and J lost 6 bases; unmatched junction nucleotides: 11. This CDR3 spans 18 amino acids.

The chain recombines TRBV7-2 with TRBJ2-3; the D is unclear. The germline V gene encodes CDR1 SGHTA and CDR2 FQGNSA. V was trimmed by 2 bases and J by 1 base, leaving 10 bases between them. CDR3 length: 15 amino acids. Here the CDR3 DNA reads TGTGCCAGCAGCTTAAAGACCCGTGGCACAGATACGCAGTATTTT. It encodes CASSLKTRGTDTQYF.

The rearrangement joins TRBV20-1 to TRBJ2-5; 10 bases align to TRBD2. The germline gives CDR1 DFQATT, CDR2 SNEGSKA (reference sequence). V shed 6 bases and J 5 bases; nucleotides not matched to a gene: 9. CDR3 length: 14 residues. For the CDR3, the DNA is TGCAGTGCCAGACCACTAGCGGGACCCGAGACCCAGTACTTC. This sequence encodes CSARPLAGPETQYF.

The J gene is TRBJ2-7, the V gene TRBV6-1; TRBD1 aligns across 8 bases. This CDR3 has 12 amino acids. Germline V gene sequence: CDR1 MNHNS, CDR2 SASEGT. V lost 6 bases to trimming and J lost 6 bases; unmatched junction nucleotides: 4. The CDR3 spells CASSRGRSEQYF. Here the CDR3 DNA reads TGTGCCAGCAGCAGGGGGCGATCCGAGCAGTACTTC.

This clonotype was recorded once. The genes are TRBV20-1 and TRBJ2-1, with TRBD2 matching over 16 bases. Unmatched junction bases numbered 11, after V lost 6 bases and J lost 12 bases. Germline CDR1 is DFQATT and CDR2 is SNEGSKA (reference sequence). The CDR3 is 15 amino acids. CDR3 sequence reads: CSAPRGLAGGPWQFF. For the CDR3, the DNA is TGCAGTGCCCCCAGGGGACTAGCGGGAGGGCCGTGGCAGTTCTTC.

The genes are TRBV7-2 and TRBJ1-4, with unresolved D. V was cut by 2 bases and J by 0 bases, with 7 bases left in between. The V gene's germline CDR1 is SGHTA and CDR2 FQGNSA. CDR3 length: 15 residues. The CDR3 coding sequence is TGTGCCAGCAGCTTACGACCAGCAACTAATGAAAAACTGTTTTTT. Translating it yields CASSLRPATNEKLFF.

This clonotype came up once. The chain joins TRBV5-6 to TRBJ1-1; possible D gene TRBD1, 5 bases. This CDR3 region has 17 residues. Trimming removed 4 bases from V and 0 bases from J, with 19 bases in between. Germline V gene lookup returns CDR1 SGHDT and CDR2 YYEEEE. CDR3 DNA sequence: TGTGCCAGCAGCCATTGGGTACCAGGGCAGCTGAACACTGAAGCTTTCTTT. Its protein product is CASSHWVPGQLNTEAFF.